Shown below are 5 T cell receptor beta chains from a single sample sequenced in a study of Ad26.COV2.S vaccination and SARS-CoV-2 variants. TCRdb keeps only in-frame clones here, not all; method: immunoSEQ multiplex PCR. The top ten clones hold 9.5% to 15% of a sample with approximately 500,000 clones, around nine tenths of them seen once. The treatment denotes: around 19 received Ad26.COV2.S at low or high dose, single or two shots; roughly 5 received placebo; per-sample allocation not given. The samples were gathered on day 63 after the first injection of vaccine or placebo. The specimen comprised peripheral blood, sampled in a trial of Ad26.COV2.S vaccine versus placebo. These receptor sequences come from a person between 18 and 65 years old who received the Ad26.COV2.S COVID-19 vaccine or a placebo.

The DNA of the CDR3 is TGTGCCATCAGTGAATATAGCGGGGCTCTCACAGATACGCAGTATTTT. Translation gives CAISEYSGALTDTQYF. V and J are TRBV10-3 and TRBJ2-3, with 8 bases matching TRBD2. The CDR3 covers 16 residues. The germline gives CDR1 ENHRY, CDR2 SYGVKD. V lost 3 bases, J lost 2 bases, and 7 bases stayed unmatched.

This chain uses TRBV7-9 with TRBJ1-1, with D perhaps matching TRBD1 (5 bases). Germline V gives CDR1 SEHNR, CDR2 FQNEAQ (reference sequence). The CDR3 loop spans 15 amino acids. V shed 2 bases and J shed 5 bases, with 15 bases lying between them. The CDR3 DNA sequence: TGTGCCAGCAGCTTAAACGGACTTGAGGGGACTGAAGCTTTCTTT. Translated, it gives CASSLNGLEGTEAFF.

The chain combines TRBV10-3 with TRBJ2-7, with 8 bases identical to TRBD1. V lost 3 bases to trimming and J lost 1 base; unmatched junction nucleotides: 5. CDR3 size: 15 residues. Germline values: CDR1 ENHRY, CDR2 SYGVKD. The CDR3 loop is CAISDAGTGSYEQYF. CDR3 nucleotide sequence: TGTGCCATCAGTGATGCCGGGACAGGTTCCTACGAGCAGTACTTC.

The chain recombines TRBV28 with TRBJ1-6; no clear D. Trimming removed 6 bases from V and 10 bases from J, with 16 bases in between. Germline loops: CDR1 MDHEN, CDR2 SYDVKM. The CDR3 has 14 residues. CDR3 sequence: CASSLHDYSSPLHF. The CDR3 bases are TGTGCCAGCAGCCTTCACGATTATTCATCACCCCTCCACTTT.

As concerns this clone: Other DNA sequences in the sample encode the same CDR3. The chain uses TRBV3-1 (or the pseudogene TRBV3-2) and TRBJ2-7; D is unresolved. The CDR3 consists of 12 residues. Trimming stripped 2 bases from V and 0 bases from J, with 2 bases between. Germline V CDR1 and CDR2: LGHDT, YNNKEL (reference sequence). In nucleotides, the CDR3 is TGTGCCAGCAGCCAAAGCTCCTACGAGCAGTACTTC. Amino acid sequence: CASSQSSYEQYF.